The clone carrying this TCR beta chain appeared many times. This sample was taken from a study of identical twins. TCRdb itself ran the 5' RACE reads through MiXCR, one entry per CDR3 protein. The data contain more than 400,000 distinct CDR3 sequences, roughly 15% of them singletons. Per germline, CDR1 ENHRY and CDR2 SYGVKD. V gave up 2 bases and J gave up 1 base, with 8 bases separating them. There are 14 residues in the CDR3. In addition, the sample was reused for a study of yellow fever vaccine responses in identical twins.

The sequence derives from a young woman in good health. Sequences were obtained from CD4+ T cells sorted from blood. This rearrangement joins TRBV10-3 to TRBJ1-2, with unresolved D. The CDR3 region is CAISELGDNYGYTF. The CDR3 nucleotides read TGTGCCATCAGTGAGCTCGGGGATAACTATGGCTACACCTTC.